This is a list of T cell receptor beta chains from one sample in a study of OX40 agonist ivuxolimab in advanced cancers. Sequenced by immunoSEQ multiplex PCR; TCRdb stores in-frame clones only, minus some. The table records about 15,000 clones, 90% of them present only once. Source: CD4+ or CD8+ T cells sorted from blood, taken in a trial of the OX40 agonist ivuxolimab. The receptors were gathered from an adult with an advanced solid tumor such as melanoma, head and neck, liver or kidney cancer. The CDR3 runs from the conserved cysteine through the conserved F or W. Each record gives: CDR3 DNA, CDR3 protein, J gene, V gene, D gene, clone size. The D gene is left open where the match is weak. The size field is filled for only some rows; it gives once, few, many or a size class.

TGTGCCAGCAGCGTAGGGGACTCCTCCTACAATGAGCAGTTCTTC | CASSVGDSSYNEQFF | TRBJ2-1 | TRBV9 | NA | NA
TGTGCCAGCAGTTACGACAGGGACGGGCACGAGCAGTACTTC | CASSYDRDGHEQYF | TRBJ2-7 | TRBV2 | TRBD1 | medium-sized
TGTGCCTGGGACGACAGGGAAGGTAAAGCTTTCTTT | CAWDDREGKAFF | TRBJ1-1 | TRBV30 | TRBD1 | NA
TGTGCCAGCAGCATGGGGGATAGCAATCAGCCCCAGCATTTT | CASSMGDSNQPQHF | TRBJ1-5 | TRBV14 | NA | NA
TGTGCCAGTAGTGCCCCTTTCAGGGATTTGACTCAGCCCCAGCATTTT | CASSAPFRDLTQPQHF | TRBJ1-5 | TRBV19 | NA | NA
TGCAGCGTTGAAACCCAGCGGGGAAGCACAGATACGCAGTATTTT | CSVETQRGSTDTQYF | TRBJ2-3 | TRBV29-1 | TRBD2 | NA
TGCGCCAGCAGGCGGACTAGCGGAGCCTACAATGAGCAGTTCTTC | CASRRTSGAYNEQFF | TRBJ2-1 | TRBV10-1 | TRBD2 | NA
TGTGCCAGCAGTTTGGGTACCGGGGAGCTGTTTTTT | CASSLGTGELFF | TRBJ2-2 | TRBV27 | NA | NA
TGTGCCAGTAGTACGATTCTAGCGGGAACCGGGGAGCTGTTTTTT | CASSTILAGTGELFF | TRBJ2-2 | TRBV19 | TRBD2 | NA
TGTGCCAGCAGTTTATCGCAGGACAACTCCTACGAGCAGTACTTC | CASSLSQDNSYEQYF | TRBJ2-7 | TRBV27 | NA | NA
TGTGCCTGGAGTGCTGGACTAGCGGGGTTTCGCGAGCAGTACTTC | CAWSAGLAGFREQYF | TRBJ2-7 | TRBV30 | TRBD2 | NA
TGTGCCAGCAGAGATGTCGGGGACACTGAAGCTTTCTTT | CASRDVGDTEAFF | TRBJ1-1 | TRBV7-9 | NA | NA
TGTGCCAGCAGCCCGGACTTCCTTAATGAGCAGTTCTTC | CASSPDFLNEQFF | TRBJ2-1 | TRBV5-4 | NA | NA
TGTGCCAGTAGTATAGATCTATTGGGGGTCGCCCCAACAGATACGCAGTATTTT | CASSIDLLGVAPTDTQYF | TRBJ2-3 | TRBV19 | NA | NA
TGTGCCAGCAGTTACTCTCTCAGCCGCAATGAGCAGTTCTTC | CASSYSLSRNEQFF | TRBJ2-1 | TRBV6-6 | NA | NA
TGTGCCTGGAGTGTGGGGCTAGCGGAGTACACAGATACGCAGTATTTT | CAWSVGLAEYTDTQYF | TRBJ2-3 | TRBV30 | TRBD2 | NA
TGTGCCAGCAGCCTCAGGACTAGCGGCCTTACCGGGGAGCTGTTTTTT | CASSLRTSGLTGELFF | TRBJ2-2 | TRBV2 | TRBD2 | NA
TGTGCCAGCAGAGGGGCCCCTGTGTACGAGCAGTACTTC | CASRGAPVYEQYF | TRBJ2-7 | TRBV6-1 | NA | NA
TGTGCCAGCAGCTTTACAGGGGGCATGAAGTACAATGAGCAGTTCTTC | CASSFTGGMKYNEQFF | TRBJ2-1 | TRBV7-9 | TRBD1 | NA
TGCAGCGTTGAACTGGGGACAGTCCCTACCTACGAGCAGTACTTC | CSVELGTVPTYEQYF | TRBJ2-7 | TRBV29-1 | TRBD1 | NA
TGTGCCAGTACCGGGACCGGGGAGCTGTTTTTT | CASTGTGELFF | TRBJ2-2 | TRBV19 | NA | NA
TGCGCCAGCAGCTTGGTAGGATCAACTAATGAAAAACTGTTTTTT | CASSLVGSTNEKLFF | TRBJ1-4 | TRBV5-1 | NA | few
TGTGCCAGCACGGTGGGACTAGCGGGAGGGGGGGCAGAGACCCAGTACTTC | CASTVGLAGGGAETQYF | TRBJ2-5 | TRBV2 | TRBD2 | NA
TGTGCCATCAGTGCTGGGGTGGGGACCGGGGAGCTGTTTTTT | CAISAGVGTGELFF | TRBJ2-2 | TRBV10-3 | NA | once
TGTGCCAGCAGCACCCGACAGGCCCCTGAAGAGACCCAGTACTTC | CASSTRQAPEETQYF | TRBJ2-5 | TRBV5-6 | NA | NA
TGTGCCAGCAGCGTAGACGGATTCGAGAACACCGGGGAGCTGTTTTTT | CASSVDGFENTGELFF | TRBJ2-2 | TRBV9 | NA | NA
TGTGCCAGCAGCCGGACAGGTTTAACCTACGAGCAGTACTTC | CASSRTGLTYEQYF | TRBJ2-7 | TRBV14 | TRBD1 | NA
TGTGCCACCAGCAGAGATCAAGCAGCGAAGGGCAGCGGCTACACCTTC | CATSRDQAAKGSGYTF | TRBJ1-2 | TRBV15 | NA | NA
TGTGCCAGCAGCTTAAATGGCTACACCTTC | CASSLNGYTF | TRBJ1-2 | TRBV5-8 | NA | NA
TGTGCCAGCAGCTTAGACGACACTCCTCCTCAGCCCCAGCATTTT | CASSLDDTPPQPQHF | TRBJ1-5 | TRBV7-2 | NA | NA
TGTGCCAGCAGCCTGGGGACAGGCTTTTTTAGTGAGTACGAGCAGTACTTC | CASSLGTGFFSEYEQYF | TRBJ2-7 | TRBV5-6 | TRBD1 | NA
TGTGCCAGCAGTGGGACAAAAAGTAAGGACAATGAGCAGTTCTTC | CASSGTKSKDNEQFF | TRBJ2-1 | TRBV2 | NA | NA
TGTGCCAGCAGCGTAGATGGAGCGGCAGATACGCAGTATTTT | CASSVDGAADTQYF | TRBJ2-3 | TRBV9 | NA | NA
TGTGCCAGCAGCTTAATACGGACAGGGGGCGTCGAGCAGTACTTC | CASSLIRTGGVEQYF | TRBJ2-7 | TRBV11-2 | TRBD1 | NA
TGTGCCAGCAGCGACCGACTAGCGGGAGGGCCGGGGGACAATGAGCAGTTCTTC | CASSDRLAGGPGDNEQFF | TRBJ2-1 | TRBV9 | TRBD2 | NA
TGTGCCAGCAGGGGACTAGCGGGGAACAATGAGCAGTTCTTC | CASRGLAGNNEQFF | TRBJ2-1 | TRBV7-6 | TRBD2 | NA
TGCGCCAGCGGGACTAGCGTCTACGAGCAGTACTTC | CASGTSVYEQYF | TRBJ2-7 | TRBV10-1 | TRBD2 | few
TGTGCCTGGACCGAGGGGACTGAAGCTTTCTTT | CAWTEGTEAFF | TRBJ1-1 | TRBV30 | NA | few
TGTGCCAGCAACCCTGGGAGCATGAACACTGAAGCTTTCTTT | CASNPGSMNTEAFF | TRBJ1-1 | TRBV5-5 | NA | NA